Each of the 15 T cell receptor beta chains below was sequenced from the same sample in a study of shared clonotypes between healthy human individuals. The data were produced by immunoSEQ multiplex PCR, yet TCRdb's version contains in-frame clones alone and is incomplete. Counted here are 500,000 to 650,000 clones, around 78% occurring once; the ten biggest clones make up around 13%. The sample consisted of PBMCs. The receptors come from a woman aged 40 to 49 in good health. Some clones in this sample may be carry-over from other donors' samples.

The chain uses TRBV29-1 and TRBJ2-3; 9 positions agree with TRBD2. With 5 bases clipped from V and 3 bases from J, the junction kept 9 bases outside the gene matches. Germline CDR1 and CDR2: SQVTM and ANQGSEA. The CDR3 sequence is 15 residues long. CDR3 sequence reads: CSVLGGRAGTDTQYF. The CDR3 DNA reads as TGCAGCGTTCTCGGCGGGAGGGCCGGGACAGATACGCAGTATTTT.

V is TRBV7-3 and J is TRBJ2-1; maybe TRBD2 (6 bases). Trimming shortened V by 1 base and J by 0 bases, and 16 bases separated the two germline ends. CDR1 is SGHTA and CDR2 is FQGTGA in the germline V gene. The CDR3 is made up of 18 amino acids. CDR3 sequence (DNA): TGTGCCAGCAGCTTAAGCGTCGGAGGGCCGGGCTCCTACAATGAGCAGTTCTTC. Protein product: CASSLSVGGPGSYNEQFF. Drawing the rest from reference TRBV7-3 and TRBJ2-1, the complete variable domain is GAGVSQTPSNKVTEKGKYVELRCDPISGHTALYWYRQSLGQGPEFLIYFQGTGAADDSGLPNDRFFAVRPEGSVSTLKIQRTERGDSAVYLCASSLSVGGPGSYNEQFFGPGTRLTVL.

The gene calls are TRBV7-2 and TRBJ2-3; D is uncertain. Germline loops: CDR1 SGHTA, CDR2 FQGNSA. The V end lost 0 bases, the J end lost 2 bases, and 9 bases lay between the germline ends. The CDR3 extends over 15 amino acids. In DNA, the CDR3 is TGTGCCAGCAGCTTAGCCGTGATGCTCACAGATACGCAGTATTTT. It specifies CASSLAVMLTDTQYF.

The V gene is TRBV27, the J gene TRBJ2-3; 12 bases are shared with TRBD2. The CDR3 contains 15 residues. The junction had 6 bases not matched to a gene; V was cut back by 5 bases and J by 6 bases. Germline loops: CDR1 MNHEY, CDR2 SMNVEV (reference sequence). The CDR3 spells CASSLRLAGVDTQYF. Written as DNA, the CDR3 is TGTGCCAGCAGTCTACGACTAGCGGGAGTGGATACGCAGTATTTT.

The rearrangement links TRBV4-2 to TRBJ2-7; TRBD2 agrees at 10 bases. CDR3 length: 16 amino acids. Germline CDR1 and CDR2: LGHNA and YNFKEQ. J lost 2 bases, V lost 2 bases, and 6 bases had no gene match. CDR3 amino acids: CASSQFSSGSPYEQYF. DNA of the CDR3: TGTGCCAGCAGCCAATTCTCTAGCGGGAGTCCCTACGAGCAGTACTTC.

This clone has only a few counts. The chain has TRBV7-2 and TRBJ2-7; TRBD1 aligns across 7 bases. CDR3 size: 13 residues. CDR1 SGHTA and CDR2 FQGNSA come from the germline V gene. The ends lost 6 bases at V and 5 bases at J; junction bases unmatched: 7. This CDR3 reads CASRRQGSDEQYF. CDR3 in DNA: TGTGCCAGCAGACGACAGGGTAGCGACGAGCAGTACTTC.

A few counts support this clone. CDR3 DNA: TGTGCCAGCAGTTCGGGACCAGATACGCAGTATTTT. This translates into CASSSGPDTQYF. The gene calls are TRBV6-5 and TRBJ2-3; D is perhaps TRBD1 or TRBD2 (5 bases each). The germline V gene encodes CDR1 MNHEY and CDR2 SVGAGI. The V and J ends lost 4 bases and 4 bases respectively, with 6 bases between them. The CDR3 has 12 residues.

This clone appeared a single time. The sample has other DNA sequences that encode this CDR3 too. This chain joins TRBV9 and TRBJ2-7, with D unresolved. Germline lookup yields CDR1 SGDLS and CDR2 YYNGEE. The CDR3 is 12 residues long. Trimming took 4 bases from V and 3 from J, leaving 8 bases between them. The CDR3 nucleotides are TGTGCCAGCAGCCCCCGAGGCTACGAGCAGTACTTC. Protein: CASSPRGYEQYF.

The V and J genes are TRBV10-3 and TRBJ2-3, with D perhaps given as TRBD1 or TRBD2 (5 bases each). Germline V gives CDR1 ENHRY, CDR2 SYGVKD. V lost 6 bases and J 8 bases, leaving 15 bases between the germline ends. The CDR3 loop spans 13 amino acids. The CDR3, as DNA: TGTGCCATCAGCTGGGACCAGGGTGGTACGCAGTATTTT. Protein product: CAISWDQGGTQYF.

In this sample, this clone turned up a few times. CDR3 protein: CASSLPSGPNEQFF. The CDR3 region has the DNA TGTGCCAGCAGCTTGCCTAGCGGGCCCAATGAGCAGTTCTTC. The V and J genes are TRBV5-4 and TRBJ2-1, with 8 bases identical to TRBD2. Germline values: CDR1 SGHNT, CDR2 YYREEE (reference sequence). Unmatched junction bases numbered 3, after V lost 1 base and J lost 6 bases. This CDR3 contains 14 residues.

V gene TRBV28 combines with J gene TRBJ2-2; D is tentatively TRBD1 or TRBD2 (5 bases each). This CDR3 is 15 amino acids long. Germline CDR1 is MDHEN and CDR2 is SYDVKM. V gave up 7 bases and J gave up 5 bases, with 17 bases separating them. CDR3 in amino acids: CASIGARLVTGELFF. The CDR3 DNA reads TGTGCCAGCATCGGGGCAAGGCTAGTGACCGGGGAGCTGTTTTTT.

V and J are TRBV18 and TRBJ1-6; D remains ambiguous. The germline CDR1 and CDR2 sequences are KGHSH and LQKENI. Trimming removed 6 bases at V and 4 bases at J, with 10 bases between. The CDR3 has 14 amino acids. In DNA, the CDR3 is TGTGCCAGCTCCAAGGCGGGGTATAATTCACCCCTCCACTTT. Encoded protein: CASSKAGYNSPLHF.

The J gene is TRBJ1-4, the V gene TRBV28, with D unclear. CDR3 length equals 14 residues. The ends were cut back, 4 bases at V and 8 bases at J, with 14 bases in the middle. Germline assignment: CDR1 MDHEN and CDR2 SYDVKM. The CDR3 is CASSSGLGVEKLFF. Written as DNA, the CDR3 is TGTGCCAGCAGTTCTGGCCTCGGTGTGGAAAAACTGTTTTTT. Drawing the rest from reference TRBV28 and TRBJ1-4, the complete variable domain is DVKVTQSSRYLVKRTGEKVFLECVQDMDHENMFWYRQDPGLGLRLIYFSYDVKMKEKGDIPEGYSVSREKKERFSLILESASTNQTSMYLCASSSGLGVEKLFFGSGTQLSVL.

The table lists this clone with a few counts. The rearrangement joins TRBV11-2 to TRBJ1-2; TRBD1 agrees at 8 bases. Germline V gene data show CDR1 as SGHAT and CDR2 as FQNNGV. The CDR3 sequence is 13 residues long. V trimming: 6 bases; J trimming: 4 bases; junction bases outside the gene matches: 4. The chain's CDR3 is CASSSTGGYGYTF. Written as DNA, the CDR3 is TGTGCCAGCAGTTCTACAGGGGGCTATGGCTACACCTTC.

Points on this clone: Other DNA variants within this sample encode the same CDR3. This sequence joins TRBV15 and TRBJ2-5; 8 bases match TRBD1. Germline V gene sequence: CDR1 LNHNV, CDR2 YYDKDF (reference sequence). V shed 1 base, J shed 5 bases, and the junction held 0 bases outside the gene matches. CDR3 size: 13 residues. This CDR3 reads CATSRGQGETQYF. CDR3 bases: TGTGCCACCAGCAGAGGACAGGGGGAGACCCAGTACTTC.